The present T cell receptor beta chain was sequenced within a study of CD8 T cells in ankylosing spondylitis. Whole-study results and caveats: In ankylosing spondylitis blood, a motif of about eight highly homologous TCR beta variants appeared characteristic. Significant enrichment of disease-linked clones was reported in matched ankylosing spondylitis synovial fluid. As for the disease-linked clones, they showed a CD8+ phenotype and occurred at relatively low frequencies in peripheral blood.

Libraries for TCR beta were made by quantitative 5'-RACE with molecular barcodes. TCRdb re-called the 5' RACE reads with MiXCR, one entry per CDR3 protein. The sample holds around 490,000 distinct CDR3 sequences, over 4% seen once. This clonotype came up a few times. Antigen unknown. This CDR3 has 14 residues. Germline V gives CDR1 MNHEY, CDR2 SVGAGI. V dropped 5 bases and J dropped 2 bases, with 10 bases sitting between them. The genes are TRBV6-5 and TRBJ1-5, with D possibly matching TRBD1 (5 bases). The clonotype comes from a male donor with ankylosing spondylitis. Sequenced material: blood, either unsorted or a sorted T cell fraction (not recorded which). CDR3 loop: CASSNRDGNQPQHF. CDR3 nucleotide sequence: TGTGCCAGCAGTAACCGGGACGGCAATCAGCCCCAGCATTTT.